This T cell receptor (beta chain) was captured in a study of identical twins. This clonotype occurred a few times. TCRdb used MiXCR to reprocess the 5' RACE reads, holding one entry per CDR3 protein. The table lists some 900,000 distinct CDR3 sequences, around an eighth of them singletons, with about 1.5% in the top ten. The germline V and J ends were trimmed by 7 bases and 3 bases, with 12 bases remaining between them. Germline V gene sequence: CDR1 SQVTM, CDR2 ANQGSEA. CDR3 size: 13 residues. The sample was also reused in another study, on yellow fever vaccine responses in identical twins.

The receptor comes from a woman younger than 30 in good health. Sample: PBMCs. V and J are TRBV29-1 and TRBJ2-2; tentatively, D is TRBD1 (5 bases). The CDR3 sequence: CSAQDIYTGELFF. CDR3 sequence (DNA): TGCAGCGCCCAGGACATATACACCGGGGAGCTGTTTTTT.